One and the same sample provided the 23 T cell receptor beta chains below, sequenced in a study of cytomegalovirus exposure and HLA in healthy donors. PCR used 60 Vbeta primers and 13 Jbeta primers. Sequencing was performed with immunoSEQ multiplex PCR; in TCRdb, only in-frame clones are kept and a portion is missing. The sample has about 110,000 clones; 65% to 85% are singletons. Sequenced material: PBMCs. The receptor source for this set is a man aged 25 to 40 in good health and CMV-seropositive.

V usage is TRBV5-1 and J usage is TRBJ2-3, with 7 bases aligning to TRBD2. Trimming at V came to 4 bases and at J to 4 bases, leaving 6 bases not matched to a gene. This CDR3 spans 14 amino acids. Germline lookup yields CDR1 SGHRS and CDR2 YFSETQ. The CDR3 DNA reads TGCGCCAGCAGCACCGGACTAGATCCAGATACGCAGTATTTT. Amino acid sequence: CASSTGLDPDTQYF.

V usage is TRBV19 and J usage is TRBJ2-1, with a possible D match to TRBD2 (7 bases). Trimming took off 6 bases at V and 9 bases at J, with 18 bases between the two ends. The CDR3 loop spans 14 amino acids. The V gene's germline CDR1 is LNHDA and CDR2 SQIVND (reference sequence). In DNA, the CDR3 is TGTGCCAGTAGGACCGGGGGGACATCGGGTGAGCAGTTCTTC. Translated: CASRTGGTSGEQFF.

The V call is TRBV9, the J call TRBJ1-2; D remains unclear. The CDR3 runs 16 residues. Germline V CDR1 and CDR2: SGDLS, YYNGEE. The ends were cut back, 4 bases at V and 2 bases at J, with 18 bases in the middle. This CDR3 reads CASSPDLGERNYGYTF. CDR3 bases: TGTGCCAGCAGCCCAGATCTGGGCGAACGGAACTATGGCTACACCTTC.

The chain couples TRBV5-1 to TRBJ2-7, with D unclear. The CDR3 consists of 15 residues. V was pared by 0 bases and J by 3 bases, with 13 bases between. Germline CDR1 SGHRS, CDR2 YFSETQ. In nucleotides, the CDR3 is TGCGCCAGCAGCTTGGTTTTCCAGGCTTACTACGAGCAGTACTTC. Translating gives CASSLVFQAYYEQYF.

The chain uses TRBV6-4 and TRBJ1-4, with D unresolved. The CDR3 is made up of 11 amino acids. The V end lost 4 bases, the J end lost 12 bases, and 9 bases lay between the germline ends. Germline V gene lookup returns CDR1 MRHNA and CDR2 SNTAGT. CDR3 sequence reads: CASSVSWQLFF. The CDR3 DNA reads as TGTGCCAGCAGTGTGTCTTGGCAACTGTTTTTT.

V gene TRBV7-9 combines with J gene TRBJ2-3, with a tentative D call TRBD1 (5 bases). This CDR3 spans 16 amino acids. Germline CDR1 reads SEHNR; CDR2 reads FQNEAQ (reference sequence). V was trimmed by 2 bases and J by 6 bases, leaving 18 bases between them. The chain's CDR3 is CASSLSADGAWDTQYF. The CDR3 DNA is TGTGCCAGCAGCTTATCGGCCGATGGGGCCTGGGATACGCAGTATTTT.

Worth noting for this clone: The junction does not match germline at one end; this may be a read error. The rearrangement uses TRBV14 and TRBJ1-6; possible D gene TRBD1, 6 bases. This CDR3 contains 15 residues. From germline, CDR1 is SGHDN and CDR2 FVKESK. DNA of the CDR3: TGTGCCAGCAGACAAGGGGACACCTATAATTCACCCCTCCACTTT. Its protein product is CASRQGDTYNSPLHF.

The gene calls are TRBV5-1 and TRBJ2-3, with D possibly matching TRBD2 (6 bases). V lost 4 bases and J lost 2, with 14 bases in between. The CDR3 extends over 15 amino acids. The germline V gene has CDR1 SGHRS and CDR2 YFSETQ. The CDR3: CASSPGDFSTDTQYF. CDR3 bases: TGCGCCAGCAGCCCGGGGGACTTCTCCACAGATACGCAGTATTTT.

The chain uses TRBV6-6 and TRBJ1-4; tentatively, D is TRBD1 (5 bases). V shed 1 base and J shed 7 bases, with 10 bases lying between them. The germline V gene has CDR1 MNHNY and CDR2 SVGAGI (reference sequence). The CDR3 length is 14 residues. CDR3 nucleotide sequence: TGTGCCAGCAGTTACTTGGGGGGGAGTGAAAAACTGTTTTTT. Its translation: CASSYLGGSEKLFF.

Here the CDR3 reads CASSRGAGSAAGELFF. CDR3 sequence (DNA): TGTGCCAGCAGCCGAGGGGCGGGGTCCGCCGCTGGGGAGCTGTTTTTT. The chain is built from TRBV2 and TRBJ2-2; possibly TRBD2 for D (6 bases). Germline V lookup: CDR1 SNHLY, CDR2 FYNNEI. Trimming removed 6 bases at V and 8 bases at J, with 22 bases between. The CDR3 totals 16 residues.

The V call is TRBV27, the J call TRBJ1-1, with D perhaps TRBD1 (5 bases). This CDR3 comprises 14 residues. The germline gives CDR1 MNHEY, CDR2 SMNVEV (reference sequence). Trimming cost V 5 bases and J 1 base, with 11 bases left between them. CDR3 region: CASSPRAGNTEAFF. In nucleotides, the CDR3 is TGTGCCAGCAGTCCCAGGGCTGGGAACACTGAAGCTTTCTTT.

This clone came up a few times. V usage is TRBV19 and J usage is TRBJ1-4; D call uncertain. V was cut by 1 base and J by 8 bases, with 8 bases left in between. Germline V gene data show CDR1 as LNHDA and CDR2 as SQIVND (reference sequence). The CDR3 is made up of 13 amino acids. The chain's CDR3 is CASSIAAGEKLFF. The CDR3 region has the DNA TGTGCCAGTAGTATAGCGGCGGGGGAAAAACTGTTTTTT.

The chain couples TRBV4-1 to TRBJ2-1, with 12 bases fitting TRBD2. Germline CDR1 and CDR2: MGHRA and YSYEKL. The CDR3 totals 17 residues. V gave up 4 bases and J gave up 7 bases; unmatched junction bases: 11. The CDR3 here is CASSPRTSGALGNEQFF. The CDR3 bases are TGCGCCAGCAGCCCGAGGACTAGCGGGGCCCTGGGGAATGAGCAGTTCTTC.

The rearrangement uses TRBV7-9 and TRBJ2-3, with TRBD2 matching over 12 bases. V dropped 4 bases and J dropped 6; count of bases not matched to a gene: 5. This CDR3 has 15 amino acids. Looked up from germline, CDR1 is SEHNR and CDR2 is FQNEAQ (reference sequence). CDR3 bases: TGTGCCAGCAGCTCTAGCGGGGGGGTTAAGGATACGCAGTATTTT. The encoded protein is CASSSSGGVKDTQYF.

CDR3 DNA sequence: TGTGCCAGCTCACCCATGGCAGGGGAAGCTTTCTTT. Translated, it gives CASSPMAGEAFF. The rearrangement links TRBV18 to TRBJ1-1; the D gene is possibly TRBD1 (5 bases). The CDR3 sequence is 12 residues long. Trimming pared 3 bases from V and 8 bases from J, leaving 10 bases between. From germline, CDR1 is KGHSH and CDR2 LQKENI. The whole variable domain, remainder taken from reference TRBV18 and TRBJ1-1, is NAGVMQNPRHLVRRRGQEARLRCSPMKGHSHVYWYRQLPEEGLKFMVYLQKENIIDESGMPKERFSAEFPKEGPSILRIQQVVRGDSAAYFCASSPMAGEAFFGQGTRLTVV.

For the CDR3, the DNA is TGCGCCAGCAGCCAAGGTCCAGCGGGGGGGGAAGATACGCAGTATTTT. As protein: CASSQGPAGGEDTQYF. This rearrangement joins TRBV4-1 to TRBJ2-3; 10 positions agree with TRBD2. Germline CDR1 and CDR2: MGHRA and YSYEKL. The J segment lost 5 bases and the V segment lost 1 base, leaving 6 bases of the junction unmatched. CDR3 length: 16 amino acids.

This clone was counted only a few times. This rearrangement joins TRBV5-1 to TRBJ2-5, with 8 bases aligning to TRBD2. This CDR3 has 15 residues. Trimming at V came to 4 bases and at J to 3 bases, leaving 8 bases not matched to a gene. Germline values: CDR1 SGHRS, CDR2 YFSETQ. CDR3 in amino acids: CASSRSGVGEETQYF. The CDR3, as DNA: TGCGCCAGCAGCCGTAGCGGGGTGGGGGAAGAGACCCAGTACTTC.

The V and J genes are TRBV6-1 and TRBJ1-2; possibly TRBD1 for D (6 bases). CDR3 size: 15 residues. CDR1 and CDR2 from the germline V gene are MNHNS and SASEGT. Trimming removed 2 bases at V and 2 bases at J, with 12 bases between. The CDR3: CASSESTGKNYGYTF. CDR3 DNA sequence: TGTGCCAGCAGTGAATCCACAGGGAAGAACTATGGCTACACCTTC.

The genes are TRBV9 and TRBJ2-7; 11 nucleotides match TRBD1. V shed 3 bases and J 3 bases; nucleotides not matched to a gene: 5. CDR1 is SGDLS and CDR2 is YYNGEE in the germline V gene. The CDR3 length is 15 residues. The CDR3 spells CASSGGTGGFYEQYF. CDR3 nucleotides: TGTGCCAGCAGCGGAGGGACAGGGGGTTTCTACGAGCAGTACTTC.

The sample holds one count of this clone. The V gene is TRBV4-3, the J gene TRBJ1-2, with a tentative D call TRBD1 (5 bases). The CDR3 has 17 amino acids. The V end lost 0 bases, the J end lost 1 base, and 15 bases lay between the germline ends. Germline CDR1 and CDR2: LGHNA and YSLEER. CDR3 bases: TGCGCCAGCAGCCAAGAGGCTTACAAGGGGCTTAACTATGGCTACACCTTC. The encoded protein is CASSQEAYKGLNYGYTF.

The V gene is TRBV19, the J gene TRBJ2-4; D uncertain. The CDR3 runs to 13 residues. V lost 8 bases to trimming and J lost 0 bases, with 8 bases between them. Germline loops: CDR1 LNHDA, CDR2 SQIVND (reference sequence). This CDR3 is CASSELAKNIQYF. The DNA of the CDR3 is TGTGCCAGTTCTGAGTTAGCCAAAAACATTCAGTACTTC.

V and J are TRBV19 and TRBJ1-5, with D perhaps TRBD1 (6 bases). Per germline, CDR1 LNHDA and CDR2 SQIVND (reference sequence). This CDR3 is 16 amino acids long. V lost 3 bases and J 2 bases, leaving 14 bases between the germline ends. CDR3 nucleotide sequence: TGTGCCAGTAGTATCCTGGGAGGGGGTGGCAATCAGCCCCAGCATTTT. Translating gives CASSILGGGGNQPQHF.

This CDR3 reads CASSKEERRGTLGCNQPQHF. CDR3 DNA sequence: TGTGCCAGCAGCAAAGAGGAAAGGAGGGGAACCCTTGGCTGCAATCAGCCCCAGCATTTT. This chain joins TRBV21-1 and TRBJ1-5. TRBV21-1 is tagged as a pseudogene. The CDR3 contains 20 residues.